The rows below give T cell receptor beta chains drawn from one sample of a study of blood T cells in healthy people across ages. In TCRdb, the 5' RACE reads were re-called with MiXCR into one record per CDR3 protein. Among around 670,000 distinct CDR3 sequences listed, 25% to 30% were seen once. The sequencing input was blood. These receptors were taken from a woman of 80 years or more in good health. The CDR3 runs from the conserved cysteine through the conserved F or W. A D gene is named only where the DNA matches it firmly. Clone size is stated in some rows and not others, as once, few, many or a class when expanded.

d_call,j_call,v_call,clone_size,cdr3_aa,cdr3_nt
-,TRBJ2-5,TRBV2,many,CASSEGELKTQYF,TGTGCCAGCAGTGAAGGCGAGCTAAAGACCCAGTACTTC
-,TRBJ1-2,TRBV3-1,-,CASSHRDGGRSGYTF,TGTGCCAGCAGCCACCGGGACGGGGGTAGGAGCGGCTACACCTTC
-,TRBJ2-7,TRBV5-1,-,CASSLVAAWGEQYF,TGCGCCAGCAGCTTAGTAGCAGCGTGGGGCGAGCAGTACTTC
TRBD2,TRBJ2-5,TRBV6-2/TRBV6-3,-,CASSPLQRGGGNEQYF,TGTGCCAGCAGCCCCCTCCAGCGGGGAGGAGGGAATGAGCAGTACTTC
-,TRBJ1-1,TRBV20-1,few,CSASQGEVTEAFF,TGCAGTGCTAGTCAGGGTGAGGTCACTGAAGCTTTCTTT
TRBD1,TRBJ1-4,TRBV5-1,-,CASSLGGTGSEKRFF,TGCGCCAGCAGCTTGGGAGGGACAGGGAGTGAAAAACGGTTTTTT
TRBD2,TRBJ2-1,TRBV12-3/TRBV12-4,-,CASRLYGTSEDSEQFF,TGTGCCAGCAGGCTCTACGGGACTAGCGAGGATAGTGAGCAGTTCTTC
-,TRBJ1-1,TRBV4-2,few,CASSIDPNTEAFF,TGTGCCAGCAGCATAGATCCCAACACTGAAGCTTTCTTT
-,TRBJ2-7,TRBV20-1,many,CSARDGHHYEQYF,TGCAGTGCTAGAGACGGACATCACTACGAGCAGTACTTC
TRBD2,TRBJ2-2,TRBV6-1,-,CATQGLAGGGNTGELFF,TGTGCCACCCAGGGACTAGCGGGGGGCGGGAACACCGGGGAGCTGTTTTTT
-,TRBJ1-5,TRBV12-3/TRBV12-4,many,CASSFHGRGNHQPQHF,TGTGCCAGCAGTTTTCACGGCAGGGGAAATCATCAGCCCCAGCATTTT
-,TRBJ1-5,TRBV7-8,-,CASSLSYRKPQHF,TGTGCCAGCAGCTTGAGTTACCGGAAGCCCCAGCATTTT
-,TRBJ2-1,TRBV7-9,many,CASSERAYNEQFF,TGTGCCAGCAGCGAAAGGGCATACAATGAGCAGTTCTTC
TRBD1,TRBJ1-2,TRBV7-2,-,CASSLRDRTNYGYTF,TGTGCCAGCAGCTTGCGGGACAGAACTAACTATGGCTACACCTTC
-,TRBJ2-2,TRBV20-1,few,CSAREPGAPTGELFF,TGCAGTGCCCGTGAACCGGGGGCCCCCACCGGGGAGCTGTTTTTT
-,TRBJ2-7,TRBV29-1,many,CSVEGQGLYEQYF,TGCAGCGTTGAAGGGCAGGGTCTCTACGAGCAGTACTTC
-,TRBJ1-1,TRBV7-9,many,CASSLVQSATEAFF,TGTGCCAGCAGCTTAGTACAGTCCGCCACTGAAGCTTTCTTT
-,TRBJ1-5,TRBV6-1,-,CASSGTVHQPQHF,TGTGCCAGCAGTGGCACAGTTCATCAGCCCCAGCATTTT
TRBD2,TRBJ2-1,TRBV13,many,CASSLGERGGFEQFF,TGTGCCAGCAGCTTAGGGGAGCGGGGGGGCTTTGAGCAGTTCTTC
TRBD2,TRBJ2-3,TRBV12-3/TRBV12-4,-,CASSPANWLAGTDTQYF,TGTGCCAGCAGCCCTGCAAATTGGCTAGCGGGCACAGATACGCAGTATTTT
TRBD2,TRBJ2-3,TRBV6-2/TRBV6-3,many,CASSLAGGVTQYF,TGTGCCAGCAGTTTAGCGGGGGGGGTTACGCAGTATTTT
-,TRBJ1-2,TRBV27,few,CASSPPGLSYGYTF,TGTGCCAGCAGTCCTCCGGGACTGAGCTATGGCTACACCTTC
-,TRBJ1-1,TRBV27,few,CASSPRRASTEAFF,TGTGCTAGCAGTCCCCGCAGGGCCTCCACTGAAGCTTTCTTT
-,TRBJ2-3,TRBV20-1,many,CSALKESTDTQYF,TGCAGTGCTCTAAAGGAAAGCACAGATACGCAGTATTTT
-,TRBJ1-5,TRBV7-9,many,CASSSLGAGQNQPQHF,TGTGCCAGCAGCTCGCTGGGGGCAGGTCAAAATCAGCCCCAGCATTTT
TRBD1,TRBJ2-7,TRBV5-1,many,CASRPRTGQSSYEQYF,TGCGCCAGCAGACCAAGGACAGGGCAAAGCTCCTACGAGCAGTACTTC
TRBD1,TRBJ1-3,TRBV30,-,CAWENYGRGPGNTIYF,TGTGCCTGGGAGAACTACGGCAGGGGGCCTGGAAACACCATATATTTT
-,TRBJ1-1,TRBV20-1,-,CSARDKGRPDTEAFF,TGCAGTGCTAGAGATAAGGGCAGACCGGACACTGAAGCTTTCTTT
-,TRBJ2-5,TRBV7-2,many,CASSPGAFQETQYF,TGTGCCAGCAGCCCGGGGGCCTTTCAAGAGACCCAGTACTTC
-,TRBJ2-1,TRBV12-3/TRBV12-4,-,CAGSFRRGPYNEQFF,TGTGCCGGCAGTTTCAGGAGGGGGCCTTACAATGAGCAGTTCTTC
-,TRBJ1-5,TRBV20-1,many,CSARGLNSNQPQHF,TGCAGTGCTAGAGGACTGAATAGCAATCAGCCCCAGCATTTT
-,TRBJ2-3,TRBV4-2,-,CASSQDTSEDFTDTQYF,TGTGCCAGCAGCCAAGATACTTCCGAGGATTTCACAGATACGCAGTATTTT
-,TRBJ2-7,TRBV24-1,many,CATSSGYEQYF,TGTGCCACCAGTTCGGGGTACGAGCAGTACTTC
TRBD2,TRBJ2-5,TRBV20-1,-,CSASGTSNEQYF,TGCAGTGCTTCTGGGACTAGTAATGAGCAGTACTTC
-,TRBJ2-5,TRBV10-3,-,CAISEGGVGTQYF,TGTGCCATCAGTGAAGGAGGGGTTGGGACCCAGTACTTC
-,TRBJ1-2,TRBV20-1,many,CSAPPVGDYRGYTF,TGCAGTGCCCCCCCGGTAGGGGATTATCGTGGCTACACCTTC
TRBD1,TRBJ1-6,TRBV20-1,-,CSAQRQGVASPLHF,TGCAGTGCACAACGACAGGGGGTAGCTTCACCCCTCCACTTT
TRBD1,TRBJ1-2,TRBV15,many,CATSRDRTGDYGYTF,TGTGCCACCAGCAGAGATCGGACAGGGGACTATGGCTACACCTTC
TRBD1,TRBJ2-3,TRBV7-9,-,CVGGDRARDTQYF,TGTGTCGGAGGGGACAGGGCTAGGGATACGCAGTATTTT
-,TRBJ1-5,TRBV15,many,CATSSHSNQPQHF,TGTGCCACCAGCAGTCATAGCAATCAGCCCCAGCATTTT
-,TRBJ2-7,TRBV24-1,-,CATSDHRDYEQYF,TGTGCCACCAGTGATCACAGAGACTACGAGCAGTACTTC
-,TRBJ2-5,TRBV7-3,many,CASSSGLGIGQETQYF,TGTGCCAGCAGCTCGGGCCTCGGAATAGGTCAAGAGACCCAGTACTTC
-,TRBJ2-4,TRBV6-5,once,CASTESQGKNIQYF,TGTGCCAGCACGGAGTCCCAAGGCAAAAACATTCAGTACTTC
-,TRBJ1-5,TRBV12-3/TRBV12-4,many,CASSLQGGSPQHF,TGTGCCAGCAGTTTACAGGGAGGATCGCCCCAGCATTTT
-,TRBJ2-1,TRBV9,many,CASSPGGSSLGNEQFF,TGTGCCAGCAGCCCCGGGGGCTCGTCCTTGGGCAATGAGCAGTTCTTC
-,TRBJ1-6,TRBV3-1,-,CASTPPGWNSPLHF,TGTGCCAGCACCCCTCCTGGTTGGAATTCACCCCTCCACTTT
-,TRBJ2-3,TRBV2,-,CASQLSILPSTDTQYF,TGTGCCAGCCAGTTGTCCATCCTGCCTAGCACAGATACGCAGTATTTT
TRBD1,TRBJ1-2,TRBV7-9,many,CASSYGQGAGGYTF,TGTGCCAGCAGCTACGGACAGGGGGCAGGAGGCTACACCTTC
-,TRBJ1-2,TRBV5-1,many,CASSPQTANYGYTF,TGCGCCAGCAGCCCTCAGACAGCTAACTATGGCTACACCTTC
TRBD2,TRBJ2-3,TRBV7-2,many,CASSPGLAGGLWSTDTQYF,TGTGCCAGCAGCCCGGGACTAGCGGGGGGTCTCTGGAGCACAGATACGCAGTATTTT
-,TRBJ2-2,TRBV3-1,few,CASSHFFAGAQAGELFF,TGTGCCAGCAGCCATTTCTTCGCGGGGGCGCAGGCCGGGGAGCTGTTTTTT
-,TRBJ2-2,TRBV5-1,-,CASSLAQGSRGELFF,TGCGCCAGCAGCTTGGCGCAGGGCTCCCGCGGGGAGCTGTTTTTT
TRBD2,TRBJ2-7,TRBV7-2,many,CASSLRSGTSGGAYEQYF,TGTGCCAGCAGCTTACGGTCCGGGACTAGCGGGGGGGCCTACGAGCAGTACTTC